This T cell receptor beta chain was recorded in a study of shared clonotypes between healthy human individuals. Genomic DNA for unsorted samples was obtained from around 94 million PBMCs. V was cut by 4 bases and J by 0 bases, with 12 bases left in between. The CDR3 has 15 amino acids. CDR1 and CDR2 from the germline V gene are SGHDT and YYEEEE. The study ran the assay at deep level. Libraries were prepared by immunoSEQ multiplex PCR; TCRdb keeps only in-frame clonotypes and omits some of them. The sample shows about half a million clones, 77% of them seen only once. The chain combines TRBV5-6 with TRBJ2-3, with D possibly matching TRBD1 (6 bases). Specimen: PBMCs. This TCR derives from a woman aged 40-49 years in good health. Some clones in this sample may be carry-over from other donors' samples. The CDR3 loop reads CASSVPGTSTDTQYF. DNA of the CDR3: TGTGCCAGCAGCGTACCCGGGACAAGCACAGATACGCAGTATTTT.